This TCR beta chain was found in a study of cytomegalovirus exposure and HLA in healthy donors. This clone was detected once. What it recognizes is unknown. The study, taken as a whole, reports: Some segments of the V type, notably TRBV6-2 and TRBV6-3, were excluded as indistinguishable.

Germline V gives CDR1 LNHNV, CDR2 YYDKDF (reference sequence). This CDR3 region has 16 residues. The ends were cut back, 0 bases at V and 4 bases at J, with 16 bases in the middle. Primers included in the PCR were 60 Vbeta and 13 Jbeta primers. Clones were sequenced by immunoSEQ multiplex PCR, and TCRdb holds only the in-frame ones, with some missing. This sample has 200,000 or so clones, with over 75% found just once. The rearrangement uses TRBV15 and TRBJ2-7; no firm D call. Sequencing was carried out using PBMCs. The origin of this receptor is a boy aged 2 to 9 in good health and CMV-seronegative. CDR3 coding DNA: TGTGCCACCAGCAGAGATCGACCACCCCGGGTTTACGAGCAGTACTTC. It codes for CATSRDRPPRVYEQYF.